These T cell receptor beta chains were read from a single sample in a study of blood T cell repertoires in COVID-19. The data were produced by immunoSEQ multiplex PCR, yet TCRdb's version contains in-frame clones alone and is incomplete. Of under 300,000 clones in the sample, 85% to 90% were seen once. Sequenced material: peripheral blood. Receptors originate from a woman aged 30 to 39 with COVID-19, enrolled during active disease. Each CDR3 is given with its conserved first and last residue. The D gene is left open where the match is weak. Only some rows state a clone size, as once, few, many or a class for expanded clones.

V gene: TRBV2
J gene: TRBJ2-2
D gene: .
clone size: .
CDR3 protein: CASIKDNLNTGELFF
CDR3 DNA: TGTGCCAGCATTAAGGACAACCTGAACACCGGGGAGCTGTTTTTT

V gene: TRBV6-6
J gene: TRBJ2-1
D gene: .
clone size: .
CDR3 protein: CASSYGGYPSTSEQFF
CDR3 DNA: TGTGCCAGCAGTTACGGCGGGTATCCTTCGACTAGTGAGCAGTTCTTC

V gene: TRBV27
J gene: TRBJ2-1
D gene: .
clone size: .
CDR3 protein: CASKGGREQFF
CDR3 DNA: TGTGCCAGCAAAGGAGGTAGGGAGCAGTTCTTC

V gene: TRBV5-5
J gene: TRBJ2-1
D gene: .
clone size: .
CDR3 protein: CASSFSGNEQFF
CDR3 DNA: TGTGCCAGCAGCTTTAGCGGAAATGAGCAGTTCTTC

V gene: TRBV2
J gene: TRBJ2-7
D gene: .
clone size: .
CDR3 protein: CASLGVGQHYEQYF
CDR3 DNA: TGTGCCAGCCTGGGAGTGGGACAACACTACGAGCAGTACTTC

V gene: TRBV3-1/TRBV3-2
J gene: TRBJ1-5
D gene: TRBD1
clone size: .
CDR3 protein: CASSQGTGGDQPQHF
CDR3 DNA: TGTGCCAGCAGCCAAGGGACAGGGGGCGATCAGCCCCAGCATTTT

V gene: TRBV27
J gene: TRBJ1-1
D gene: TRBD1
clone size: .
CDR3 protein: CASSSASRGLRFNTEAFF
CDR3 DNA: TGTGCCAGCAGTTCCGCATCCAGGGGGTTAAGGTTTAACACTGAAGCTTTCTTT

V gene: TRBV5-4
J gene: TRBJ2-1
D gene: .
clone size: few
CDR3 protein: CASSFSHNEQFF
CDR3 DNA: TGTGCCAGCAGCTTCTCCCACAATGAGCAGTTCTTC

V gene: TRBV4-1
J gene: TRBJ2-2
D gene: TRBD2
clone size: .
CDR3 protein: CASSRYPTSGGGTGELFF
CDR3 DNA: TGCGCCAGCAGCCGATACCCCACTAGCGGGGGGGGCACCGGGGAGCTGTTTTTT

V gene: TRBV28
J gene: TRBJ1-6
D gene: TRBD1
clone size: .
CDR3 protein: CASSFWTGHSPLHF
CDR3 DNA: TGTGCCAGCAGTTTTTGGACAGGGCATTCACCCCTCCACTTT

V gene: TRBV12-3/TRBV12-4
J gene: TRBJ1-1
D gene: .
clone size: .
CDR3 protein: CASRSVLNTEAFF
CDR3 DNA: TGTGCCAGCAGATCCGTCCTGAACACTGAAGCTTTCTTT

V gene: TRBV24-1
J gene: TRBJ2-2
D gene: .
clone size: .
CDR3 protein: CATSQTGELFF
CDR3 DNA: TGTGCCACCAGCCAGACCGGGGAGCTGTTTTTT

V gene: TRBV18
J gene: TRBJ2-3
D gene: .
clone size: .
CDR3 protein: CASSPKGVGGTDTQYF
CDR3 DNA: TGTGCCAGCTCACCAAAGGGGGTAGGAGGCACAGATACGCAGTATTTT

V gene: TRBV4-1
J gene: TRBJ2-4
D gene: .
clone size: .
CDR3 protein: CASSQALGRGLVNIQYF
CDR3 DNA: TGCGCCAGCAGCCAAGCTTTAGGGCGGGGCTTGGTAAACATTCAGTACTTC

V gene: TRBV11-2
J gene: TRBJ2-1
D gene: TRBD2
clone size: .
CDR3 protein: CASSQRLAGGYYNEQFF
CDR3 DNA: TGTGCCAGCAGCCAACGACTAGCGGGGGGTTATTACAATGAGCAGTTCTTC

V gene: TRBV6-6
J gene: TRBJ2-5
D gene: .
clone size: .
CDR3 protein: CASSSHTSQETQYF
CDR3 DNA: TGTGCCAGCAGTTCGCATACTAGTCAAGAGACCCAGTACTTC

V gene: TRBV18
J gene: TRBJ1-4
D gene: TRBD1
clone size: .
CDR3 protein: CASSPGTDNEKLFF
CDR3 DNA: TGTGCCAGCTCACCTGGGACAGATAATGAAAAACTGTTTTTT

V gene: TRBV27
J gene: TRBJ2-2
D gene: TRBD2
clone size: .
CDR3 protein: CASPGSPGTSGTYTGELFF
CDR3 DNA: TGTGCCAGCCCTGGCTCTCCCGGGACTAGCGGAACTTACACCGGGGAGCTGTTTTTT

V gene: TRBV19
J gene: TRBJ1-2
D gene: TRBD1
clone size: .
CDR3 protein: CASSAATGGYGYTF
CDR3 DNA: TGTGCCAGTAGTGCCGCAACAGGGGGCTATGGCTACACCTTC

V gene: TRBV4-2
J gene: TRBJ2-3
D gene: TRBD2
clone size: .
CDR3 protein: CASSQFASGGTDTQYF
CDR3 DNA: TGTGCCAGCAGCCAATTTGCTAGCGGGGGCACAGATACGCAGTATTTT

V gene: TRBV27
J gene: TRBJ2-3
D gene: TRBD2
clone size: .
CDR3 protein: CASSVTGTTGTDTQYF
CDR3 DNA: TGTGCCAGCAGTGTCACCGGGACTACAGGCACAGATACGCAGTATTTT

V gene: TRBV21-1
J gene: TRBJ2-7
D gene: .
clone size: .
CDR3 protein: CASRKGPIHEQYF
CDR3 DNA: TGTGCCAGCCGCAAGGGCCCAATCCACGAGCAGTACTTC

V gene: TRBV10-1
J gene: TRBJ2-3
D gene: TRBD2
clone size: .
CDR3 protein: CASSESWTSGVSTDTQYF
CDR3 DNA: TGCGCCAGCAGTGAGTCCTGGACTAGCGGGGTATCCACAGATACGCAGTATTTT

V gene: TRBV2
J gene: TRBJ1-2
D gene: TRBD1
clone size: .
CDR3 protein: CASSEGDRGRLDGYTF
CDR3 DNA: TGTGCCAGCAGTGAAGGGGACAGGGGGCGCTTGGATGGCTACACCTTC

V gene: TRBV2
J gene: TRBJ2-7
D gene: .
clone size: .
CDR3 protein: CASIGDSSPEAYEQYF
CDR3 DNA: TGTGCCAGCATCGGTGACAGCTCACCCGAGGCCTACGAGCAGTACTTC

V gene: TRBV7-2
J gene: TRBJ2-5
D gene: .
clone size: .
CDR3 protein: CASSVIGGQETQYF
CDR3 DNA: TGTGCCAGCAGCGTTATAGGCGGACAAGAGACCCAGTACTTC

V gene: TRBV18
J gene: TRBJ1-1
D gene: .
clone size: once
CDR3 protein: CASSPPGGVRTEAFF
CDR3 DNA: TGTGCCAGCTCACCACCGGGAGGGGTTAGGACTGAAGCTTTCTTT

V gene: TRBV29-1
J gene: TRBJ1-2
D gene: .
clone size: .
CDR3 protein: CSVAPGGAGYYGYTF
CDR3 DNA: TGCAGCGTCGCCCCAGGTGGGGCAGGGTATTATGGCTACACCTTC

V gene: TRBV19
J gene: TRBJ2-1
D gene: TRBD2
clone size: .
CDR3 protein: CASSIDSGGHSSYNEQFF
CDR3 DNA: TGTGCCAGTAGTATAGATAGCGGGGGGCACAGCTCCTACAATGAGCAGTTCTTC

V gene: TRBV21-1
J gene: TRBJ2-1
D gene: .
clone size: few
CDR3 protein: CASSDRDRGLNEQFF
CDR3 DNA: TGTGCCAGCAGCGACCGGGACAGGGGGCTAAATGAGCAGTTCTTC

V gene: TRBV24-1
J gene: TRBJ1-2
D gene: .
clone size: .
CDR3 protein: CATSEEVGHGYTF
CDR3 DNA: TGTGCCACCAGTGAGGAGGTGGGTCATGGCTACACCTTC

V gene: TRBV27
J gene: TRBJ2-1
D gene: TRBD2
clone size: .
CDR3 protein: CASRLSSGAGFEQFF
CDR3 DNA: TGTGCCAGCAGACTCTCTAGCGGGGCTGGTTTTGAGCAGTTCTTC

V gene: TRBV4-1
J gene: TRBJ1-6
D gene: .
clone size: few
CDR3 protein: CASSQQGSPLHF
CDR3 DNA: TGCGCCAGCAGCCAACAGGGGTCACCCCTCCACTTT

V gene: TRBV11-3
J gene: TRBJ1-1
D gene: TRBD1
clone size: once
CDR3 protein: CASSSDRTTEAFF
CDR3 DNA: TGTGCCAGCAGCTCGGACAGGACCACTGAAGCTTTCTTT

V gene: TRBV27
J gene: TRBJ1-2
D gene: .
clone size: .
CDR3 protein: CASSSSDRSTYGYTF
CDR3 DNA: TGTGCCAGCAGTTCGTCGGACAGATCCACCTATGGCTACACCTTC

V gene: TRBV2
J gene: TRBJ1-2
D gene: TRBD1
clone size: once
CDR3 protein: CASSSQQGAYGYTF
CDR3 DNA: TGTGCCAGCAGTAGTCAACAGGGGGCCTATGGCTACACCTTC

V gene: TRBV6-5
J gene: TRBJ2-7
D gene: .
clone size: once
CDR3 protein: CASRQDAYEQYF
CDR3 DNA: TGTGCCAGCAGACAGGACGCCTACGAGCAGTACTTC

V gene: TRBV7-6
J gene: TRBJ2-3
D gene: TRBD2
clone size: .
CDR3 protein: CASSFSDPLAESTDTQYF
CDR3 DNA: TGTGCCAGCAGCTTTTCGGATCCTCTAGCGGAGAGCACAGATACGCAGTATTTT

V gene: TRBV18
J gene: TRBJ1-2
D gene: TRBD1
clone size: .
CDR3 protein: CASIAGTGDGYTF
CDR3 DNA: TGTGCCAGCATCGCCGGGACAGGGGATGGCTACACCTTC

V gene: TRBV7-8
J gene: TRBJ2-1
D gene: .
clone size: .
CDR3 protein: CASSLARGEQFF
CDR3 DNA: TGTGCCAGCAGCTTAGCAAGGGGTGAGCAGTTCTTC

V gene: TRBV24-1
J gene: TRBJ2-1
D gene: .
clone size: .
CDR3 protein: CATSDLDTTVQFF
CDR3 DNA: TGTGCCACCAGTGATTTGGATACGACTGTGCAGTTCTTC

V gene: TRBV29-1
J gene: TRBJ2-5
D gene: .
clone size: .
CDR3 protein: CSVEIQGGETQYF
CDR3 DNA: TGCAGCGTCGAGATACAGGGTGGGGAGACCCAGTACTTC

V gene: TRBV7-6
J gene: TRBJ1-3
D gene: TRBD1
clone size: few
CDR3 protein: CASSSPDRDSGNTIYF
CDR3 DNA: TGTGCCAGCAGCTCCCCGGACAGGGACTCTGGAAACACCATATATTTT

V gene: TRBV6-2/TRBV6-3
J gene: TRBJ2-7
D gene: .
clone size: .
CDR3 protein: CASSYLGLPYEQYF
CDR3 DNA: TGTGCCAGCAGTTACCTGGGACTCCCCTACGAGCAGTACTTC

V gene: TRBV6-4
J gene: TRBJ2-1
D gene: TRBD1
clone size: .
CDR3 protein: CASSSGGKEREQFF
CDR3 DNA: TGTGCCAGCAGCTCAGGGGGCAAAGAACGTGAGCAGTTCTTC

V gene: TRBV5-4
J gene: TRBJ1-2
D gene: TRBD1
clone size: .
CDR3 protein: CASSPATGGGYGYTF
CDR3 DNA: TGTGCCAGCAGCCCCGCTACAGGGGGCGGCTATGGCTACACCTTC

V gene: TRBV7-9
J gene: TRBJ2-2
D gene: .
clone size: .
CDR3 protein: CASSIVEGNTGELFF
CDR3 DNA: TGTGCCAGCAGCATCGTGGAGGGGAACACCGGGGAGCTGTTTTTT

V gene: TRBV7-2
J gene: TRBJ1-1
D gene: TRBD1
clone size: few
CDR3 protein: CASSPTRGRTEAFF
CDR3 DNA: TGTGCCAGCAGCCCCACCAGGGGGCGGACTGAAGCTTTCTTT

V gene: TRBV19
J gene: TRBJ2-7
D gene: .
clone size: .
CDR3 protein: CASSLYAVRDISYEQYF
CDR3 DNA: TGTGCCAGTAGTTTATACGCCGTACGGGACATCTCCTACGAGCAGTACTTC

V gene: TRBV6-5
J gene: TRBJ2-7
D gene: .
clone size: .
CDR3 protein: CASSYAQGLYEQYF
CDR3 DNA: TGTGCCAGCAGTTACGCGCAGGGACTCTACGAGCAGTACTTC

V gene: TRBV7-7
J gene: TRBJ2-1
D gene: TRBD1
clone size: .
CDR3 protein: CASSPSQGAYNEQFF
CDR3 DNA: TGTGCCAGCAGCCCCAGCCAGGGGGCGTACAATGAGCAGTTCTTC

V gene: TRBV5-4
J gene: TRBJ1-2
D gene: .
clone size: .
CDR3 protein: CASSLGGVGANGYTF
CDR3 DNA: TGTGCCAGCAGCTTGGGGGGTGTAGGGGCGAATGGCTACACCTTC

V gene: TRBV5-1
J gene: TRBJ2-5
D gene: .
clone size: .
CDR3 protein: CASSMLDGIQETQYF
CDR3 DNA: TGCGCCAGCAGCATGTTAGACGGGATCCAAGAGACCCAGTACTTC

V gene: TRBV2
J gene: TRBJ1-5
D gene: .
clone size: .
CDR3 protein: CASRGRGWGTHF
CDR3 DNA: TGTGCCAGCAGGGGCAGGGGTTGGGGTACGCATTTT